Below are 21 T cell receptor beta chains sequenced from a single sample in a study of blood T cell repertoires in COVID-19. Clones were read by immunoSEQ multiplex PCR, and TCRdb kept only the in-frame ones, dropping some. The profile shows roughly 120,000 clones, about 86% of them singletons. Sequencing was done on a sample of peripheral blood. Every receptor here comes from a man in his 70s who had recovered from COVID-19.

Ten or more counts support this clone. V is TRBV10-1 and J is TRBJ2-2, with a possible D match to TRBD1 (5 bases). CDR1 and CDR2 from the germline V gene are WNHNN and SYGVQD (reference sequence). Between the trimmed V and J ends, which lost 5 bases and 3 bases, there was a span of 10 bases. There are 14 residues in the CDR3. CDR3 region: CASSTTADTGELFF. CDR3 sequence (DNA): TGCGCCAGCAGTACGACAGCCGACACCGGGGAGCTGTTTTTT.

This clone was found once. V is TRBV5-5 and J is TRBJ2-1; D may be TRBD1 (6 bases). Trimming took off 1 base at V and 0 bases at J, with 8 bases between the two ends. Germline CDR1 SGHKS, CDR2 YYEKEE (reference sequence). The CDR3 runs to 15 residues. The CDR3 DNA is TGTGCCAGCAGCTTGAACAGGGACTCCTACAATGAGCAGTTCTTC. Translated, it gives CASSLNRDSYNEQFF.

This chain uses TRBV12-3 or TRBV12-4 with TRBJ2-3, with D hard to call. With 5 bases removed from V and 5 bases from J, the gap between germline ends came to 8 bases. The CDR3 extends over 12 amino acids. This chain's CDR3 is CASSISVDTQYF. The CDR3 DNA is TGTGCCAGCAGTATTAGTGTAGATACGCAGTATTTT.

The V and J genes are TRBV5-1 and TRBJ1-2; TRBD1 is a possible D gene (6 bases). Germline V gene data show CDR1 as SGHRS and CDR2 as YFSETQ. V shed 4 bases and J shed 3 bases, with 16 bases lying between them. The CDR3 runs to 15 residues. CDR3 coding DNA: TGCGCCAGCAGCATAGGACAGACCCAGGACTATGGCTACACCTTC. Encoded protein: CASSIGQTQDYGYTF.

This chain links TRBV7-9 with TRBJ1-6; a possible D gene is TRBD1 (6 bases). Trimming removed 4 bases from V and 6 bases from J, with 19 bases in between. The CDR3 extends over 17 amino acids. CDR1 and CDR2 from the germline V gene are SEHNR and FQNEAQ (reference sequence). CDR3 sequence (DNA): TGTGCCAGCAGCTCCCCCTGGGGGCAGACTTTTAATTCACCCCTCCACTTT. Encoded protein: CASSSPWGQTFNSPLHF.

The chain combines TRBV5-8 with TRBJ1-2, with D possibly TRBD1 on 6 matching bases. Looked up from germline, CDR1 is SGHTS and CDR2 is YDEGEE. The CDR3 sequence is 14 residues long. V was pared by 6 bases and J by 0 bases, with 12 bases between. The CDR3: CASKLQGPNYGYTF. CDR3 bases: TGTGCCAGCAAACTACAGGGTCCTAACTATGGCTACACCTTC.

By sample fraction, this clone is medium-sized (0.01 to 0.1%). The chain links TRBV7-9 to TRBJ1-2, with D hard to call. CDR1 and CDR2 (germline): SEHNR, FQNEAQ (reference sequence). Trimming shortened V by 5 bases and J by 8 bases, and 12 bases separated the two germline ends. The CDR3 runs 12 residues. CDR3 loop: CASSETVGGYTF. CDR3 DNA sequence: TGTGCCAGCAGCGAAACAGTGGGCGGCTACACCTTC.

The chain employs TRBV5-6 and TRBJ2-7; 8 bases match TRBD2. The CDR3 is made up of 15 amino acids. The germline gives CDR1 SGHDT, CDR2 YYEEEE. J gave up 4 bases and V 1 base, and 7 bases lay outside the gene matches. DNA for the CDR3: TGTGCCAGCAGCTTGTGGCCGGGAGGGGGGTACGAGCAGTACTTC. The encoded protein is CASSLWPGGGYEQYF.

This chain uses TRBV4-3 with TRBJ2-7, with 10 bases that match TRBD2. This CDR3 region has 19 residues. The germline gives CDR1 LGHNA, CDR2 YSLEER. Trimming removed 5 bases from V and 3 bases from J; junction bases left unmatched: 19. The CDR3 nucleotides are TGCGCCAGCAGCTACAAGACCTCGCCTAGCGGGGGCACCGACTACGAGCAGTACTTC. Translating gives CASSYKTSPSGGTDYEQYF.

The chain combines TRBV6-5 with TRBJ1-2; the match to TRBD1 covers 7 bases. This CDR3 region has 12 residues. V dropped 6 bases and J dropped 8; count of bases not matched to a gene: 6. Germline V gene lookup returns CDR1 MNHEY and CDR2 SVGAGI. CDR3 DNA sequence: TGTGCCAGCAGAGCGACAGGGAGCGGCTACACCTTC. Translating gives CASRATGSGYTF.

V usage is TRBV6-5 and J usage is TRBJ1-1; 7 positions match TRBD1. Germline CDR1 is MNHEY and CDR2 is SVGAGI. V gave up 6 bases and J gave up 4 bases; unmatched junction bases: 8. This CDR3 has 14 residues. The CDR3 loop is CASSPGQVATEAFF. For the CDR3, the DNA is TGTGCCAGCAGCCCCGGACAGGTCGCCACTGAAGCTTTCTTT.

V is TRBV30 and J is TRBJ1-1, with a weak D call TRBD1 (5 bases). The CDR3 length is 13 residues. The V end was cut by 5 bases, the J end by 1 base, with 11 bases between. Germline CDR1 reads GTSNPN; CDR2 reads SVGIG (reference sequence). The CDR3 spells CAWGRGGNTEAFF. The CDR3 DNA reads TGTGCCTGGGGTCGGGGGGGGAACACTGAAGCTTTCTTT.

This chain connects TRBV18 to TRBJ2-1; 14 nucleotides align to TRBD2. The germline CDR1 and CDR2 sequences are KGHSH and LQKENI. The CDR3 is 19 amino acids. V dropped 5 bases and J dropped 0; count of bases not matched to a gene: 9. The CDR3 DNA reads TGTGCCAGCTCATCCCTGGGACTAGCGGGGGTCCCCTCCTACAATGAGCAGTTCTTC. Its translation: CASSSLGLAGVPSYNEQFF.

This clone was observed a single time. CDR3 in amino acids: CASSSSARGGSGNTIYF. The CDR3 DNA reads TGCGCCAGCAGCTCTTCCGCACGGGGGGGATCTGGAAACACCATATATTTT. The rearrangement links TRBV5-1 to TRBJ1-3; the D gene is possibly TRBD1 (5 bases). V lost 3 bases and J lost 1, with 17 bases in between. There are 17 residues in the CDR3. The germline gives CDR1 SGHRS, CDR2 YFSETQ.

The V and J genes are TRBV6-5 and TRBJ2-1; 10 nucleotides align to TRBD1. After removal of 7 bases from V and 8 bases from J, the junction contained 8 bases not matched to a gene. The germline V gene encodes CDR1 MNHEY and CDR2 SVGAGI. The CDR3 is 14 amino acids. The CDR3 protein is CASTGTGEVHEQFF. CDR3 bases: TGTGCCAGCACCGGGACAGGGGAGGTCCATGAGCAGTTCTTC.

The chain links TRBV5-4 to TRBJ1-1, with D tentatively TRBD1 (5 bases). Germline V CDR1 and CDR2: SGHNT, YYREEE (reference sequence). The CDR3 consists of 14 residues. Trimming took 2 bases from V and 1 from J, leaving 9 bases between them. CDR3 protein: CASSFRQGNTEAFF. CDR3 DNA: TGTGCCAGCAGCTTCCGTCAGGGGAACACTGAAGCTTTCTTT.

The rearrangement uses TRBV6-5 and TRBJ2-7; the D is unclear. V lost 2 bases and J 5 bases, leaving 16 bases between the germline ends. The V gene's germline CDR1 is MNHEY and CDR2 SVGAGI. The CDR3 is 15 amino acids. The CDR3 DNA sequence: TGTGCCAGCAGTTACCAAGCTTCGGTCTCGGACGAGCAGTACTTC. This sequence encodes CASSYQASVSDEQYF.

The gene calls are TRBV19 and TRBJ2-6, with TRBD1 as a possible D gene (5 bases). Germline V gives CDR1 LNHDA, CDR2 SQIVND (reference sequence). This CDR3 spans 16 amino acids. The germline V and J ends were trimmed by 1 base and 4 bases, with 11 bases remaining between them. The CDR3 nucleotides read TGTGCCAGTAGTATAGCCGGACACTCCGGGGCCAACGTCCTGACTTTC. It encodes CASSIAGHSGANVLTF.

In its sample, this clone was seen a few times. V is TRBV10-3 and J is TRBJ1-1, with 8 bases aligning to TRBD1. Germline-derived CDR1 and CDR2 are ENHRY and SYGVKD. V lost 6 bases to trimming and J lost 1 base; unmatched junction nucleotides: 7. This CDR3 is built from 15 residues. Here the CDR3 reads CAIRGQGIGNTEAFF. For the CDR3, the DNA is TGTGCCATCAGAGGACAGGGCATTGGGAACACTGAAGCTTTCTTT.

This sequence joins TRBV11-3 and TRBJ2-5; D is possibly TRBD2 (5 bases). Germline V gene lookup returns CDR1 SGHNT and CDR2 YENEEA. The germline V and J ends were trimmed by 1 base and 5 bases, with 17 bases remaining between them. The CDR3 is 16 amino acids. CDR3 sequence (DNA): TGTGCCAGCAGCTTAGGGACGGGAAGGGCGAAGGAGACCCAGTACTTC. Translation gives CASSLGTGRAKETQYF. Full variable domain (outside the CDR3, taken from reference TRBV11-3 and TRBJ2-5): EAGVVQSPRYKIIEKKQPVAFWCNPISGHNTLYWYLQNLGQGPELLIRYENEEAVDDSQLPKDRFSAERLKGVDSTLKIQPAELGDSAVYLCASSLGTGRAKETQYFGPGTRLLVL.

The chain carries TRBV7-6 and TRBJ2-5; 11 bases fit TRBD2. Trimming at V came to 1 base and at J to 2 bases, leaving 0 bases not matched to a gene. In germline, CDR1 is SGHVS, CDR2 FNYEAQ. The CDR3 has 15 residues. CDR3: CASSLGLAGQETQYF. The DNA of the CDR3 is TGTGCCAGCAGCTTAGGACTAGCGGGACAAGAGACCCAGTACTTC. The full variable domain, in which reference TRBV7-6 and TRBJ2-5 provide the parts outside the CDR3, is GAGVSQSPRYKVTKRGQDVALRCDPISGHVSLYWYRQALGQGPEFLTYFNYEAQQDKSGLPNDRFSAERPEGSISTLTIQRTEQRDSAMYRCASSLGLAGQETQYFGPGTRLLVL.